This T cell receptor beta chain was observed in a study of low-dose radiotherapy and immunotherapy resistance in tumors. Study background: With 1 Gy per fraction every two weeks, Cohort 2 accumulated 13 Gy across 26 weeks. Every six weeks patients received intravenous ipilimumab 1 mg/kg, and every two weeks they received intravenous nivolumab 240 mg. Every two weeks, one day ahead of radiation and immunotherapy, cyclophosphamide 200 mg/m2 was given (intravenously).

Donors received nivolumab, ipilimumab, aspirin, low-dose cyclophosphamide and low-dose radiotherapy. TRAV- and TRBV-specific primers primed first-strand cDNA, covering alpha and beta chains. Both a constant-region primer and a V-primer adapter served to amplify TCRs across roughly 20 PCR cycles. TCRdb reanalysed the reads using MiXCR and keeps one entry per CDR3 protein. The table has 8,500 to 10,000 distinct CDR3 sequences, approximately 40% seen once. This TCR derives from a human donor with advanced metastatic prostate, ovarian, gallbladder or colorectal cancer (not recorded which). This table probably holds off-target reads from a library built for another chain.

The CDR3 is CASSPRGPQTGYTF. CDR3 sequence (DNA): TGCGCCAGCAGCCCCCGGGGCCCGCAGACGGGCTACACCTTC. The chain carries TRBV4-1 and TRBJ1-2; tentative D call: TRBD1 (5 bases). From germline, CDR1 is MGHRA and CDR2 YSYEKL. V lost 4 bases and J 8 bases, leaving 17 bases between the germline ends. This CDR3 has 14 amino acids.